Sequencing of this TCR beta chain was carried out in a study of T-cell reconstitution after alpha-beta-depleted transplantation in children. Preparation of the TCRbeta library was carried out with unique molecular identifiers. Each CDR3 protein gets one entry after TCRdb re-called the PCR reads with MiXCR. This table has about 980,000 distinct CDR3 sequences, roughly 29% appearing once. About this clonotype itself: No antigen is known for it.

The germline CDR1 and CDR2 sequences are SQVTM and ANQGSEA. This CDR3 contains 12 residues. Trimming stripped 3 bases from V and 5 bases from J, with 10 bases between. Findings of the study overall: The origin of high day-60 TCRbeta diversity in some patients lay in surviving recipient T cells and thymic progenitors. When one year had passed after transplant, most T-cell counts and diversity came from newly produced T cells. At around two months after transplant, the alpha-beta T cells were reportedly derived from several hundred expanded clones that came from non-depleted graft cells.

Sample: PBMCs, mostly from graft donor cells, taken 360 days after TCRalphabeta/CD19-depleted stem cell transplant. This clonotype was obtained from a boy younger than two who had a stem cell transplant for SCID, so the T cells may come from the graft donor. This chain uses TRBV29-1 with TRBJ1-1; unclear D gene. The CDR3 region has the DNA TGCAGCGTTGATGGAGGGATAACTGAAGCTTTCTTT. It encodes CSVDGGITEAFF. Full variable domain (remainder filled in from reference TRBV29-1 and TRBJ1-1): SAVISQKPSRDICQRGTSLTIQCQVDSQVTMMFWYRQQPGQSLTLIATANQGSEATYESGFVIDKFPISRPNLTFSTLTVSNMSPEDSSIYLCSVDGGITEAFFGQGTRLTVV.